This TCR beta chain is drawn from a study of Ad26.COV2.S vaccination and SARS-CoV-2 variants. Study-wide background: The study gave Ad26.COV2.S intramuscularly, once or twice 56 days apart.

CDR3 length equals 16 residues. Germline loops: CDR1 SGHRS, CDR2 YFSETQ. The V gene lost 0 bases and the J gene lost 0 bases, with 13 bases spanning the gap. The treatment is: around 19 received Ad26.COV2.S at low or high dose, single or two shots; about five received placebo; per-sample allocation not given. Sampling was performed 63 days after the first vaccine or placebo injection. Findings of the study overall: Spike-specific CD8+ and CD4+ T cell responses reportedly showed substantial breadth after vaccination.

The assay was immunoSEQ multiplex PCR, and TCRdb's table has in-frame clones only and misses some. This table holds around 340,000 clones, about 88% found once. As for this clone: The antigen is not known.

The sequence was obtained from a person between 18 and 65 years old who received the Ad26.COV2.S COVID-19 vaccine or a placebo. The source material was peripheral blood, sampled in a trial of Ad26.COV2.S vaccine versus placebo. The gene calls are TRBV5-1 and TRBJ2-7, with D perhaps matching TRBD1 (6 bases). This chain's CDR3 is CASSLAPDRNSYEQYF. CDR3 sequence (DNA): TGCGCCAGCAGCTTGGCACCAGACAGGAACTCCTACGAGCAGTACTTC.